The 9 T cell receptor beta chains below come from one sample, sequenced in a study of radiotherapy plus CTLA-4 blockade in lung cancer. Sequencing used immunoSEQ multiplex PCR; TCRdb keeps in-frame clones, though not all of them. Here the sample spans tens of thousands of clones, just over 85% being singletons. This specimen was peripheral blood, taken from a patient treated with radiotherapy plus ipilimumab. Receptors originate from a human donor with non-small cell lung cancer whose response to radiotherapy plus ipilimumab could not be evaluated.

The chain combines TRBV7-3 with TRBJ2-6, with D possibly matching TRBD1 (6 bases). Germline V gene sequence: CDR1 SGHTA, CDR2 FQGTGA. V was cut by 5 bases and J by 0 bases, with 17 bases left in between. This CDR3 spans 18 amino acids. DNA for the CDR3: TGTGCCAGCAGCCCCACATGGGGCAGGGGCTCTGGGGCCAACGTCCTGACTTTC. It translates to CASSPTWGRGSGANVLTF.

The chain has TRBV28 and TRBJ2-1, with TRBD2 identical over 10 bases. J was trimmed by 12 bases and V by 5 bases; bases with no gene match: 7. The CDR3 runs to 13 residues. Germline values: CDR1 MDHEN, CDR2 SYDVKM. The CDR3 DNA reads as TGTGCCAGCAGTCCTAGCGGGAGTTGGGTGCAGTTCTTC. Protein sequence: CASSPSGSWVQFF. The full variable domain, completed using reference TRBV28 and TRBJ2-1, is DVKVTQSSRYLVKRTGEKVFLECVQDMDHENMFWYRQDPGLGLRLIYFSYDVKMKEKGDIPEGYSVSREKKERFSLILESASTNQTSMYLCASSPSGSWVQFFGPGTRLTVL.

The chain links TRBV19 to TRBJ1-5; TRBD1 might be the D (5 bases). V was cut by 5 bases and J by 4 bases, with 9 bases left in between. The germline V gene encodes CDR1 LNHDA and CDR2 SQIVND (reference sequence). This CDR3 spans 13 amino acids. CDR3: CASSGSGNQPQHF. Here the CDR3 DNA reads TGTGCCAGTAGTGGGTCAGGGAATCAGCCCCAGCATTTT.

This rearrangement joins TRBV5-1 to TRBJ2-1; 10 bases align to TRBD2. The CDR3 runs to 15 residues. V shed 5 bases, J shed 4 bases, and the junction held 6 bases outside the gene matches. The germline V gene has CDR1 SGHRS and CDR2 YFSETQ. CDR3 DNA sequence: TGCGCCAGCAGGGAGACTAGCGGGCCGTACAATGAGCAGTTCTTC. This codes for CASRETSGPYNEQFF.

The V gene is TRBV7-9, the J gene TRBJ1-6; TRBD1 matches 7 bases. The germline CDR1 and CDR2 sequences are SEHNR and FQNEAQ (reference sequence). V was clipped by 5 bases and J by 15 bases; unmatched bases: 19. The CDR3 has 16 residues. DNA of the CDR3: TGTGCCAGCAGCGCCACAGGGGTTGCCTATAGGTCGAACCTCCACTTT. It yields the protein CASSATGVAYRSNLHF.

This chain links TRBV2 with TRBJ1-5, with a possible D match to TRBD1 (5 bases). V gave up 6 bases and J gave up 4 bases, with 10 bases separating them. The CDR3 runs to 13 residues. CDR1 is SNHLY, CDR2 FYNNEI, per germline. CDR3 protein: CASSLSGNQPQHF. The CDR3, as DNA: TGTGCCAGCAGCCTATCAGGGAATCAGCCCCAGCATTTT.

This chain links TRBV2 with TRBJ2-2, with 8 bases fitting TRBD1. The CDR3 is 12 residues long. Germline V gene data show CDR1 as SNHLY and CDR2 as FYNNEI. CDR3 nucleotides: TGTGCTTGGGGCAGGGGGCGCGGGGAGCTGTTTTTT. Protein product: CAWGRGRGELFF.

The chain employs TRBV4-2 and TRBJ2-2, with 8 nucleotides matching TRBD2. This CDR3 has 17 residues. Germline CDR1 reads LGHNA; CDR2 reads YNFKEQ. The ends lost 0 bases at V and 5 bases at J; junction bases unmatched: 8. Here the CDR3 DNA reads TGTGCCAGCAGCCAAGAATTCTCGGGGGGGCCAACCGGGGAGCTGTTTTTT. It codes for CASSQEFSGGPTGELFF.

The chain combines TRBV28 with TRBJ2-5; D unresolved. The ends were cut back, 4 bases at V and 0 bases at J, with 3 bases in the middle. Germline-derived CDR1 and CDR2 are MDHEN and SYDVKM. The CDR3 sequence is 12 residues long. Here the CDR3 DNA reads TGTGCCAGCAGTTCATACCAAGAGACCCAGTACTTC. Translated: CASSSYQETQYF.